The 23 T cell receptor beta chains reported below all come from one sample, sequenced in a study of shared clonotypes between healthy human individuals. Naive CD8 cells lacked CD45RO, underwent positive selection for CCR7 and left out terminally differentiated effector memory CD45RA+ cells. The assay was immunoSEQ multiplex PCR, and TCRdb's table has in-frame clones only and misses some. The profile shows 2 million to 2.5 million clones, approximately 94% of them singletons. Input material: naive CD8+ T cells sorted from blood. The receptors shown here come from a man aged 18 to 30 in good health.

Points on this clone: Other DNA sequences in this specimen translate into the identical CDR3. The V and J genes are TRBV6-5 and TRBJ2-7; maybe TRBD2 (5 bases). The V end lost 0 bases, the J end lost 4 bases, and 13 bases lay between the germline ends. Germline-derived CDR1 and CDR2 are MNHEY and SVGAGI. The CDR3 has 15 amino acids. CDR3 loop: CASSYSASPGYEQYF. In DNA form, the CDR3 reads TGTGCCAGCAGTTACTCGGCTAGCCCGGGGTACGAGCAGTACTTC.

V usage is TRBV5-1 and J usage is TRBJ2-3; 7 bases map to TRBD1. CDR1 is SGHRS and CDR2 is YFSETQ in the germline V gene. The trim removed 3 bases at V and 1 base at J, leaving 2 bases unmatched. The CDR3 loop spans 14 amino acids. In nucleotides, the CDR3 is TGCGCCAGCAGCTATACAGGGGGCACAGATACGCAGTATTTT. Translation: CASSYTGGTDTQYF.

The chain uses TRBV4-1 and TRBJ1-1; no clear D gene. V lost 0 bases, J lost 4 bases, and 15 bases lay in between. The CDR3 sequence is 16 residues long. Germline V gene lookup returns CDR1 MGHRA and CDR2 YSYEKL. CDR3 sequence reads: CASSQDPGSFGTEAFF. The CDR3 DNA reads TGCGCCAGCAGCCAAGATCCCGGCAGTTTTGGCACTGAAGCTTTCTTT.

The chain combines TRBV5-1 with TRBJ2-3; TRBD2 matches at 8 bases. After removal of 5 bases from V and 3 bases from J, the junction contained 5 bases not matched to a gene. Germline V gene sequence: CDR1 SGHRS, CDR2 YFSETQ. CDR3 size: 14 residues. The CDR3: CASSTSGGTDTQYF. CDR3 in DNA: TGCGCCAGCAGTACTAGCGGAGGGACAGATACGCAGTATTTT.

The chain employs TRBV6-5 and TRBJ1-6, with unresolved D. The germline CDR1 and CDR2 sequences are MNHEY and SVGAGI. CDR3 size: 16 residues. V was shortened by 2 bases and J by 8 bases, with 16 bases between the two germline ends. The CDR3 region is CASSYVTGVRDSPLHF. The CDR3 DNA is TGTGCCAGCAGTTACGTTACTGGGGTTCGGGATTCACCCCTCCACTTT.

The V gene is TRBV19, the J gene TRBJ1-3; D is possibly TRBD1 (5 bases). The CDR3 has 16 residues. Trimming removed 3 bases from V and 0 bases from J, with 12 bases in between. CDR1 is LNHDA and CDR2 is SQIVND in the germline V gene (reference sequence). The CDR3 is CASSIGSGSSGNTIYF. CDR3 in DNA: TGTGCCAGTAGTATCGGCTCAGGGAGCTCTGGAAACACCATATATTTT.

V usage is TRBV27 and J usage is TRBJ2-1, with 7 nucleotides matching TRBD2. With V trimmed by 0 bases and J by 3 bases, 2 bases remained unmatched. Germline V CDR1 and CDR2: MNHEY, SMNVEV (reference sequence). The CDR3 consists of 15 residues. The CDR3 here is CASSLSSGYYNEQFF. In nucleotides, the CDR3 is TGTGCCAGCAGTTTATCTAGCGGGTACTACAATGAGCAGTTCTTC.

The J gene is TRBJ1-1, the V gene TRBV11-2; no clear D. This CDR3 is 13 amino acids long. V lost 1 base to trimming and J lost 6 bases, with 9 bases between them. CDR1 and CDR2 (germline): SGHAT, FQNNGV. The CDR3 is CASSLAPGPEAFF. In DNA, the CDR3 is TGTGCCAGCAGCTTAGCCCCGGGCCCTGAAGCTTTCTTT.

The chain couples TRBV29-1 to TRBJ2-1; TRBD2 aligns across 10 bases. The CDR3 has 16 amino acids. After removal of 0 bases from V and 3 bases from J, the junction contained 5 bases not matched to a gene. CDR1 SQVTM and CDR2 ANQGSEA come from the germline V gene. The CDR3 spells CSVEEVGLAIYNEQFF. As DNA, the CDR3 is TGCAGCGTTGAAGAGGTGGGACTAGCGATCTACAATGAGCAGTTCTTC.

A note on this clone: Sequence at one end of the junction differs from germline and may be a read error. This chain links TRBV27 with TRBJ2-2; TRBD1 might be the D (6 bases). Germline V lookup: CDR1 MNHEY, CDR2 SMNVEV (reference sequence). The CDR3 loop spans 11 amino acids. The CDR3 nucleotides read TGCGGCACAGGGACGAGTGGGGAGCTGTTTTTT. Amino acid sequence: CGTGTSGELFF.

The chain couples TRBV11-1 to TRBJ2-1, with no clear D. Between the trimmed V and J ends, which lost 5 bases and 5 bases, there was a span of 13 bases. Germline loops: CDR1 SGHAT, CDR2 FQDESV (reference sequence). The CDR3 length is 14 residues. CDR3 sequence (DNA): TGTGCCAGCAGCCCCGCAGGAAGCCACAATGAGCAGTTCTTC. Its protein product is CASSPAGSHNEQFF.

This clone showed up just once. This rearrangement joins TRBV7-8 to TRBJ2-1; 8 nucleotides line up with TRBD1. The V gene's germline CDR1 is SGHVS and CDR2 FQNEAQ. V lost 3 bases to trimming and J lost 2 bases; unmatched junction nucleotides: 3. The CDR3 covers 15 residues. The CDR3 region is CASSFRDRPYNEQFF. The CDR3 DNA reads as TGTGCCAGCAGCTTCAGGGACAGGCCCTACAATGAGCAGTTCTTC.

The chain carries TRBV27 and TRBJ2-7, with TRBD2 matching over 8 bases. From germline, CDR1 is MNHEY and CDR2 SMNVEV (reference sequence). This CDR3 has 15 residues. V was clipped by 3 bases and J by 4 bases; unmatched bases: 8. In nucleotides, the CDR3 is TGTGCCAGCAGTTTCACGGGGGGGGGCCCGTACGAGCAGTACTTC. It translates to CASSFTGGGPYEQYF.

The CDR3 bases are TGTGCCAGCAGTGATTTCTGGGAGTTAAACACCGGGGAGCTGTTTTTT. Protein: CASSDFWELNTGELFF. V is TRBV6-1 and J is TRBJ2-2; weak D call: TRBD2 (5 bases). This CDR3 spans 16 amino acids. V lost 3 bases to trimming and J lost 2 bases, with 13 bases between them. CDR1 is MNHNS, CDR2 SASEGT, per germline.

The rearrangement links TRBV4-1 to TRBJ2-7; D is perhaps TRBD1 (6 bases). V was shortened by 1 base and J by 7 bases, with 11 bases between the two germline ends. CDR1 and CDR2 (germline): MGHRA, YSYEKL. CDR3 length equals 13 residues. In DNA form, the CDR3 reads TGCGCCAGCAGCCAAGGGACAGATCGGGAGCAGTACTTC. This gives the protein CASSQGTDREQYF.

The genes are TRBV29-1 and TRBJ2-3; D perhaps matches TRBD1 (6 bases). The CDR3 totals 14 residues. Germline-derived CDR1 and CDR2 are SQVTM and ANQGSEA. The V end was cut by 8 bases, the J end by 2 bases, with 17 bases between. In nucleotides, the CDR3 is TGCAGCTTCGCCGCCGACAGGTTCACAGATACGCAGTATTTT. Translation gives CSFAADRFTDTQYF.

This clone is a singleton in its sample. The rearrangement joins TRBV4-1 to TRBJ2-1, with a weak D call TRBD2 (6 bases). The CDR3 runs to 15 residues. V gave up 4 bases and J gave up 8 bases, with 18 bases separating them. Looked up from germline, CDR1 is MGHRA and CDR2 is YSYEKL. The CDR3 loop reads CASSLSDLTSYEQFF. DNA of the CDR3: TGCGCCAGCAGCCTAAGCGACCTCACTAGCTATGAGCAGTTCTTC.

The chain joins TRBV2 to TRBJ2-2; a possible D gene is TRBD1 (6 bases). The germline gives CDR1 SNHLY, CDR2 FYNNEI. V shed 8 bases and J shed 4 bases, with 14 bases lying between them. CDR3 size: 14 residues. The CDR3 DNA reads as TGTGCCAGCTACAGGGAATCCTTCACCGGGGAGCTGTTTTTT. Amino acid sequence: CASYRESFTGELFF.

This clone is a singleton in its sample. The chain recombines TRBV11-3 with TRBJ2-7; D unresolved. V was clipped by 1 base and J by 3 bases, with 7 bases between them. Germline CDR1 is SGHNT and CDR2 is YENEEA. The CDR3 is 13 residues long. Here the CDR3 DNA reads TGTGCCAGCAGCTTAGCCACTCACTACGAGCAGTACTTC. Translation gives CASSLATHYEQYF.

Concerning this clone: Other DNA sequences in this sample translate to the same CDR3. V gene TRBV19 combines with J gene TRBJ2-7; D is perhaps TRBD1 (6 bases). Germline V gene lookup returns CDR1 LNHDA and CDR2 SQIVND (reference sequence). The CDR3 has 14 residues. V was cut by 3 bases and J by 2 bases, with 11 bases left in between. The CDR3 loop reads CASSIAGETYEQYF. The CDR3 DNA sequence: TGTGCCAGTAGTATCGCAGGGGAGACCTACGAGCAGTACTTC.

This clone was recorded only once. The chain recombines TRBV11-2 with TRBJ2-3; 8 bases line up with TRBD2. Germline trimming cut 5 bases from V and 0 bases from J; bases unmatched to any gene: 7. Germline values: CDR1 SGHAT, CDR2 FQNNGV. This CDR3 has 16 amino acids. DNA for the CDR3: TGTGCCAGCAGCGAGGTCGGGGGGGATAGCACAGATACGCAGTATTTT. This gives the protein CASSEVGGDSTDTQYF.

This clone was observed once. V and J are TRBV7-9 and TRBJ2-5; TRBD2 agrees at 10 bases. Trimming at V came to 3 bases and at J to 2 bases, leaving 6 bases not matched to a gene. CDR3 length: 16 residues. Germline V gene sequence: CDR1 SEHNR, CDR2 FQNEAQ (reference sequence). The CDR3 spells CASSFIGTSEQETQYF. For the CDR3, the DNA is TGTGCCAGCAGCTTTATAGGGACTAGCGAACAAGAGACCCAGTACTTC. Based on the CDR3 plus reference TRBV7-9 and TRBJ2-5, the full variable domain is DTGVSQNPRHKITKRGQNVTFRCDPISEHNRLYWYRQTLGQGPEFLTYFQNEAQLEKSRLLSDRFSAERPKGSFSTLEIQRTEQGDSAMYLCASSFIGTSEQETQYFGPGTRLLVL.

For this clone: The sample holds other DNA sequences that translate to the same CDR3. The chain carries TRBV28 and TRBJ1-1, with TRBD1 identical over 8 bases. The CDR3 totals 14 residues. Germline trimming cut 5 bases from V and 0 bases from J; bases unmatched to any gene: 2. CDR1 MDHEN and CDR2 SYDVKM come from the germline V gene. The CDR3 sequence is CASSPDRVNTEAFF. CDR3 bases: TGTGCCAGCAGTCCGGACAGGGTGAACACTGAAGCTTTCTTT.